Listed here is a single T cell receptor (beta chain). This record comes from a study of blood T cells in healthy people across ages. Using a J-beta primer mix together with a sample-barcoded 5' primer, a second PCR was run for roughly 7 to 12 cycles. TCRdb ran MiXCR on the 5' RACE reads and lists one entry per CDR3 protein. Among over 950,000 distinct CDR3 sequences, more than 30% were seen once, and the ten largest hold less than 15%. The TCR was taken from a man between 18 and 29 years old in good health. Sequenced material: blood.

CDR3 bases: TGTGCCAGCAGTTACCGGACAGGGGGCGTCGACTATGGCTACACCTTC. Amino acids: CASSYRTGGVDYGYTF. V gene TRBV6-2 or TRBV6-3 combines with J gene TRBJ1-2; TRBD1 matches 11 bases. The trim removed 2 bases at V and 3 bases at J, leaving 5 bases unmatched. Looked up from germline, CDR1 is MNHEY and CDR2 is SVGEGT. The CDR3 is made up of 16 amino acids.